The rows below give T cell receptor beta chains drawn from one sample of a study of T cells in Graves' hyperthyroidism and ophthalmopathy. In TCRdb, the multiplex PCR reads were re-called with MiXCR into one record per CDR3 protein. Of approximately 740,000 distinct CDR3 sequences in the sample, 12% to 15% are singletons; the top ten hold roughly 10%. The sample taken for sequencing was blood. These TCRs come from a woman aged 18-29 years with Graves' hyperthyroidism. Each CDR3 is given with its conserved first and last residue. Each record gives: J gene, V gene, CDR3 length, CDR3 protein.

>TRBJ2-5|TRBV20-1|15
CSAIKETTGGETQYF
>TRBJ2-3|TRBV10-3|13
CAIRVGGPDTQYF
>TRBJ2-7|TRBV6-2/TRBV6-3|11
CASSSSGEQYF
>TRBJ1-5|TRBV20-1|13
CSARWASNQPQHF
>TRBJ2-1|TRBV9|15
CASSVSRTSDNEQFF
>TRBJ2-2|TRBV29-1|14
CSVGGGRGTGELFF
>TRBJ2-7|TRBV7-2|15
CASSPGWTTRYEQYF
>TRBJ2-7|TRBV7-9|11
CASSTLAQQYF
>TRBJ1-1|TRBV2|13
CASRRTANTEAFF
>TRBJ2-7|TRBV30|14
CAWSAIYPPYEQYF
>TRBJ2-2|TRBV9|18
CASSVGLARGTYTGELFF
>TRBJ2-3|TRBV20-1|17
CSARDRDSPLVTDTQYF
>TRBJ2-7|TRBV11-2|17
CASSLGGRRTISYEQYF
>TRBJ2-7|TRBV29-1|13
CSVSGTGGREQYF
>TRBJ2-3|TRBV7-3|17
CASSLGASGRMPDTQYF
>TRBJ2-2|TRBV6-1|15
CASRDFYIHTGELFF
>TRBJ2-1|TRBV7-8|14
CASSSGGPYNEQFF
>TRBJ2-1|TRBV2|11
CASAASSLQFF
>TRBJ1-5|TRBV7-3|19
CASSPPRDRESLGCQPQHF
>TRBJ1-5|TRBV7-2|13
CASSLTMGQPQHF
>TRBJ2-5|TRBV20-1|15
CSASSQREAQETQYF
>TRBJ1-2|TRBV5-4|17
CASSLGVLGAGNYGYTF
>TRBJ1-1|TRBV19|15
CASNTRTGLNTEAFF
>TRBJ2-3|TRBV6-5|16
CASSSAAIGGTDTQYF
>TRBJ2-3|TRBV10-3|12
CATYDPADTQYF
>TRBJ1-1|TRBV6-1|13
CASTTLMNTEAFF
>TRBJ1-5|TRBV20-1|13
CSARRGTQLFQHF
>TRBJ2-3|TRBV27|14
CASSPLPGGDTQYF
>TRBJ1-1|TRBV4-1|16
CASSQIRGGGNTEAFF
>TRBJ1-2|TRBV27|13
CASSLLGKYGYTF
>TRBJ1-4|TRBV5-6|15
CASSFWGATNEKLFF
>TRBJ1-2|TRBV18|15
CASSPGPDLIYGYTF
>TRBJ2-1|TRBV18|16
CASSPPSGQDYNEQFF
>TRBJ2-1|TRBV11-2|16
CASSLDRHSSYNEQFF
>TRBJ2-1|TRBV4-2|16
CASSQVGAVGYNEQFF
>TRBJ2-7|TRBV12-3/TRBV12-4|14
CASSFGRNSYEQYF
>TRBJ1-1|TRBV19|12
CASTLGRAEAFF